The source of this TCR beta chain is a study of cytomegalovirus exposure and HLA in healthy donors. Study at large: Sequencing of roughly 180 million T cells in an earlier analysis found 95 million to 120 million unique TCR beta sequences. General study points: In vitro, a few CMV-associated chains proved specific for CMV antigens.

Primers included in the PCR were 60 Vbeta and 13 Jbeta primers. Authors' processing steps: In a later analysis, about 9.9 million of 75 million to 85 million unique beta chains occurred in at least two donors. Profiled with immunoSEQ multiplex PCR; TCRdb holds only in-frame clones, not every one. That table furnishes V, J and clone size, whereas the DNA furnished D and trimming. Among 150,000 to 200,000 clones listed, roughly four fifths were seen once. The CDR3 is made up of 17 amino acids. Losses at the gene ends were 0 bases for V and 0 bases for J; bases not matched to a gene: 4. Germline V gives CDR1 MGHRA, CDR2 YSYEKL. As to this clone: The antigen is not known.

V is TRBV4-1 and J is TRBJ2-1; 8 bases fit TRBD2. The source is a woman between 18 and 29 years old in good health and CMV-seronegative. What was sequenced was PBMCs. The CDR3: CASSQDRGTSSYNEQFF. The CDR3 DNA is TGCGCCAGCAGCCAAGATCGGGGGACTAGCTCCTACAATGAGCAGTTCTTC.